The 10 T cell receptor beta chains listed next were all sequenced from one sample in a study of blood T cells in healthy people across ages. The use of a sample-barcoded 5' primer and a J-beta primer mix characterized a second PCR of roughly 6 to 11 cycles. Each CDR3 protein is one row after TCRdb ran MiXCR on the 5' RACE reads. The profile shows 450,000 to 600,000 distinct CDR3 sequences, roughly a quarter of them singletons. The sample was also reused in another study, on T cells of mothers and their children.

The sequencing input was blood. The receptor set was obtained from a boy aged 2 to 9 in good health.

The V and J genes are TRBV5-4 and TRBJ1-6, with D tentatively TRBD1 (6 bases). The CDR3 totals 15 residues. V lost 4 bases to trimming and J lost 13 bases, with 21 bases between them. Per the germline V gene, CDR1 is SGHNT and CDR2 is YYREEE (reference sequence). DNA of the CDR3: TGTGCCAGCAGCGCCGGACAGTTCGGACGGGGGCCCCTCCACTTT. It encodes CASSAGQFGRGPLHF.

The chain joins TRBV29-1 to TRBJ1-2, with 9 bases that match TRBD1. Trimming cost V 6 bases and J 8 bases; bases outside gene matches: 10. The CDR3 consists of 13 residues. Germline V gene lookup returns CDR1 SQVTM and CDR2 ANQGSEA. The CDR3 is CSVLRDRVGGYTF. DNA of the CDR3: TGCAGCGTCCTCCGGGACAGGGTAGGCGGCTACACCTTC. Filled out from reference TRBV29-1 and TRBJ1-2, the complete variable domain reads SAVISQKPSRDICQRGTSLTIQCQVDSQVTMMFWYRQQPGQSLTLIATANQGSEATYESGFVIDKFPISRPNLTFSTLTVSNMSPEDSSIYLCSVLRDRVGGYTFGSGTRLTVV.

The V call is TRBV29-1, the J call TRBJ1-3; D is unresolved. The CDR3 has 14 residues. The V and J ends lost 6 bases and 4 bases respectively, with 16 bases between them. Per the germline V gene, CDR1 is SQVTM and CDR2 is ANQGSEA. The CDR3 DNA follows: TGCAGCGTGACGACGGAGGCACGGGGAAACACCATATATTTT. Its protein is CSVTTEARGNTIYF.

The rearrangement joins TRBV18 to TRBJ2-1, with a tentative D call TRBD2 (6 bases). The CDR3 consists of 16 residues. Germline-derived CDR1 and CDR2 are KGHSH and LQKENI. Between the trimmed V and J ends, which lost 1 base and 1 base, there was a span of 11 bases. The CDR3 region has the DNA TGTGCCAGCTCACCACGGTCAGGAGGGTCCTACAATGAGCAGTTCTTC. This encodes CASSPRSGGSYNEQFF.

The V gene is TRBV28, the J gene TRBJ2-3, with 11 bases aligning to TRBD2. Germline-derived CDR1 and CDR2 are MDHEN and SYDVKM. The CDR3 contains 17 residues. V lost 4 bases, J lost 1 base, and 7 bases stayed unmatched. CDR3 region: CASSSPGLAGRTDTQYF. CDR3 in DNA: TGTGCCAGCAGTTCCCCCGGACTAGCGGGCCGCACAGATACGCAGTATTTT.

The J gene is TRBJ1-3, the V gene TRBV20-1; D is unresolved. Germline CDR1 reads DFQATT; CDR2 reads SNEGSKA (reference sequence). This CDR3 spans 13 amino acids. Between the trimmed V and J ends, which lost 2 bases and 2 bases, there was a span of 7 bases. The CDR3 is CSARRGPGNTIYF. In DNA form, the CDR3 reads TGCAGTGCTAGACGGGGTCCTGGAAACACCATATATTTT.

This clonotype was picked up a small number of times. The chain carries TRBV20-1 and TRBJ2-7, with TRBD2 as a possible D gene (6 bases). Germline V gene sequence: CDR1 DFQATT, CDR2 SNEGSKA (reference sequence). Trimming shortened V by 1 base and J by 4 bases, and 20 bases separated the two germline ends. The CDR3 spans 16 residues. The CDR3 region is CSARGFRQGGTYEQYF. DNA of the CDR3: TGCAGTGCTAGAGGATTCAGGCAGGGAGGAACGTACGAGCAGTACTTC.

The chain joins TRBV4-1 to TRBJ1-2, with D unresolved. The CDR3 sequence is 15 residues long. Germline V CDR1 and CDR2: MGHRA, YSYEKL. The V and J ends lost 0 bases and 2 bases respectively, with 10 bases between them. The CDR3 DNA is TGCGCCAGCAGCCAAGAGGGTAGACCAAACTATGGCTACACCTTC. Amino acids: CASSQEGRPNYGYTF.

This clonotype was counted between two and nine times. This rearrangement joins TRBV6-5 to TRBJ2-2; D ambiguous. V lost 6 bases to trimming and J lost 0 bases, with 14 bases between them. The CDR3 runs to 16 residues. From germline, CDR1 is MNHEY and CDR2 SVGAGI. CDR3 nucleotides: TGTGCCAGCAGGAAGGGTCAGCACCCGAACACCGGGGAGCTGTTTTTT. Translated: CASRKGQHPNTGELFF.

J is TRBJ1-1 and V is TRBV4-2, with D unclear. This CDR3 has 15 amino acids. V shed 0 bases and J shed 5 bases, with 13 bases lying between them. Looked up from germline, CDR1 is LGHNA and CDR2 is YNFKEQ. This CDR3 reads CASSQEARGETEAFF. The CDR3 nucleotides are TGTGCCAGCAGCCAAGAAGCGCGCGGGGAAACTGAAGCTTTCTTT.